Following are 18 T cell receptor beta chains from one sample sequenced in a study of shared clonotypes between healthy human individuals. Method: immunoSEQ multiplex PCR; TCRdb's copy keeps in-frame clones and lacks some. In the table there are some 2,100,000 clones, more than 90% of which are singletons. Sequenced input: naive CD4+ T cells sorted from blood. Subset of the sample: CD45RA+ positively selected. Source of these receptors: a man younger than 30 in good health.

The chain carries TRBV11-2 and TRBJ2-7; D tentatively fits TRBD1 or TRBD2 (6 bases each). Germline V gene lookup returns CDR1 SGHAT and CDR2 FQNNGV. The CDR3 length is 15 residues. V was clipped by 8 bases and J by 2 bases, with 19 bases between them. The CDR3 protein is CASAAWGAGAYEQYF. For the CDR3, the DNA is TGTGCCAGCGCTGCTTGGGGGGCGGGTGCCTACGAGCAGTACTTC.

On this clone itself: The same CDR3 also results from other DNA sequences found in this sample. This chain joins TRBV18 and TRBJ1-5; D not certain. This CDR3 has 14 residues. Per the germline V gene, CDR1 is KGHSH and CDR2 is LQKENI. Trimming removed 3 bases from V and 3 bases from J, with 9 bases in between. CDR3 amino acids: CASSPDGVNQPQHF. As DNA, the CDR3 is TGTGCCAGCTCACCGGACGGTGTCAATCAGCCCCAGCATTTT. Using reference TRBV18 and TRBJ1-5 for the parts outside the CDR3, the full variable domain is NAGVMQNPRHLVRRRGQEARLRCSPMKGHSHVYWYRQLPEEGLKFMVYLQKENIIDESGMPKERFSAEFPKEGPSILRIQQVVRGDSAAYFCASSPDGVNQPQHFGDGTRLSIL.

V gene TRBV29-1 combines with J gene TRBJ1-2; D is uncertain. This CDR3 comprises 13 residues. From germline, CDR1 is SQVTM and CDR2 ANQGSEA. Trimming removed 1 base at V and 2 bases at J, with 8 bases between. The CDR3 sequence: CSVEVTANYGYTF. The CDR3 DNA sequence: TGCAGCGTTGAAGTTACAGCCAACTATGGCTACACCTTC.

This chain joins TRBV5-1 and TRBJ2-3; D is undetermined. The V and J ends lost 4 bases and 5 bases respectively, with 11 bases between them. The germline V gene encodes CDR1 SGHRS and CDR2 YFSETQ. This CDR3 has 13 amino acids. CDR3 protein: CASSGSVGDTQYF. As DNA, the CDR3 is TGCGCCAGCAGCGGCTCGGTTGGAGATACGCAGTATTTT.

CDR3 nucleotide sequence: TGCGCCAGCAGCTCATCAGGGGGCGGGTCACCCCTCCACTTT. As protein: CASSSSGGGSPLHF. The chain employs TRBV5-1 and TRBJ1-6; 8 bases line up with TRBD1. Trimming removed 3 bases from V and 10 bases from J; junction bases left unmatched: 6. The V gene's germline CDR1 is SGHRS and CDR2 YFSETQ. The CDR3 contains 14 residues.

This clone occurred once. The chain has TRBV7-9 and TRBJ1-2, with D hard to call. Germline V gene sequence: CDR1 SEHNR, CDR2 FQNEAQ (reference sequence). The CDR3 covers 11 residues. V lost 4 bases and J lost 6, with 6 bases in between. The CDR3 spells CASSSGHGYTF. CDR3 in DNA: TGTGCCAGCAGCTCCGGGCATGGCTACACCTTC.

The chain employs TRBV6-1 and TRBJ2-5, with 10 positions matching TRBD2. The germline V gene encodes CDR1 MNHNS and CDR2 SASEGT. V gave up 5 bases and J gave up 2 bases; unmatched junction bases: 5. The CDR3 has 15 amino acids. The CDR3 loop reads CASSSSGRTQETQYF. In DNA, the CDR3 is TGTGCCAGCAGTAGTAGCGGGAGGACACAAGAGACCCAGTACTTC.

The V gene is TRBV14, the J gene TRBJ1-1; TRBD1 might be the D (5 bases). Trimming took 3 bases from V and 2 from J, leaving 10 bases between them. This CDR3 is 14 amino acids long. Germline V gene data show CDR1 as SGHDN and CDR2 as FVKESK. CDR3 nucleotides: TGTGCCAGCAGCCAGCCGGGGGTTAACACTGAAGCTTTCTTT. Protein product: CASSQPGVNTEAFF.

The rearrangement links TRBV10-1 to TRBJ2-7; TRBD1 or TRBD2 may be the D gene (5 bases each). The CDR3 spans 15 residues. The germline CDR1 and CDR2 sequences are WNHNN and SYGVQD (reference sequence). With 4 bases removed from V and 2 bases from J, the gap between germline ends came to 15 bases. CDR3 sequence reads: CASSAGTTIPYEQYF. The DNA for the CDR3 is TGCGCCAGCAGTGCCGGGACCACAATCCCCTACGAGCAGTACTTC.

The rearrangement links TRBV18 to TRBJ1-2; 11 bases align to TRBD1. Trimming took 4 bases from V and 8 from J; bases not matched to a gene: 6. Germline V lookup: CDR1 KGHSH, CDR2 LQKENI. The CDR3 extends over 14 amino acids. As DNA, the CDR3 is TGTGCCAGCTCACAAGGACAGGGGGCAGGAGGCTACACCTTC. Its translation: CASSQGQGAGGYTF.

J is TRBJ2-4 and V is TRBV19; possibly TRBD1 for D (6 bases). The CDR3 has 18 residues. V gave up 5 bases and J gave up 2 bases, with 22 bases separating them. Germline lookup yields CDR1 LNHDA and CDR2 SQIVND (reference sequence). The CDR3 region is CASSYRSQGLWSKNIQYF. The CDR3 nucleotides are TGTGCCAGTAGTTACAGGAGTCAGGGGTTGTGGTCCAAAAACATTCAGTACTTC.

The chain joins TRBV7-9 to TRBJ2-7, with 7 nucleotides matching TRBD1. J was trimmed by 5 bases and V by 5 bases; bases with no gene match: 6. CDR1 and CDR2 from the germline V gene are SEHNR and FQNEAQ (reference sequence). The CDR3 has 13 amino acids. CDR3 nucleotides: TGTGCCAGCAGCCCACAGACAGGGAACGAGCAGTACTTC. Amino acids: CASSPQTGNEQYF.

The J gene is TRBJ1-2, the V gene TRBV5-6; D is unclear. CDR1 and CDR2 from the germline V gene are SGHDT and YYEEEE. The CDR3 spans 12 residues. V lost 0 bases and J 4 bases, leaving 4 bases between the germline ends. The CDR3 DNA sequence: TGTGCCAGCAGCTTGGAACCCTATGGCTACACCTTC. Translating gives CASSLEPYGYTF. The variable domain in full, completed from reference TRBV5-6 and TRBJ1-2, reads DAGVTQSPTHLIKTRGQQVTLRCSPKSGHDTVSWYQQALGQGPQFIFQYYEEEERQRGNFPDRFSGHQFPNYSSELNVNALLLGDSALYLCASSLEPYGYTFGSGTRLTVV.

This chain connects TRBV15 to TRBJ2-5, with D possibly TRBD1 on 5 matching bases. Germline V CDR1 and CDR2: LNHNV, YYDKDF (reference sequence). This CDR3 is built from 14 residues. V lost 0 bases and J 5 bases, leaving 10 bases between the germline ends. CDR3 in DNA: TGTGCCACCAGCAGAGATATAGGGGCCGAGACCCAGTACTTC. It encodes CATSRDIGAETQYF.

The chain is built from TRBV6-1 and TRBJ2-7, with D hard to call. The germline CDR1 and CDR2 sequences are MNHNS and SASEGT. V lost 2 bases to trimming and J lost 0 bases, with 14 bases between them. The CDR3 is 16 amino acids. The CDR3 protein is CASSESRSFSSYEQYF. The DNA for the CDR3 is TGTGCCAGCAGTGAAAGTAGGTCCTTCAGCTCCTACGAGCAGTACTTC.

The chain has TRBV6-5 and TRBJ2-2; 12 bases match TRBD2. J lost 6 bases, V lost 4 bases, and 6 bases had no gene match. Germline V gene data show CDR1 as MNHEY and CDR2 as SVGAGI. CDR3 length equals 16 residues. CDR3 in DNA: TGTGCCAGCAGTTCACTAGCGGGAGGCAGGCCCGGGGAGCTGTTTTTT. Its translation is CASSSLAGGRPGELFF.

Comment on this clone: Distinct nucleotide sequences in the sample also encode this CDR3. The CDR3: CASSLQGNTEAFF. CDR3 nucleotides: TGTGCCAGCAGCTTACAGGGGAACACTGAAGCTTTCTTT. The V call is TRBV7-8, the J call TRBJ1-1; D perhaps matches TRBD1 (5 bases). Trimming removed 2 bases at V and 1 base at J, with 5 bases between. Germline V lookup: CDR1 SGHVS, CDR2 FQNEAQ. This CDR3 is built from 13 residues.

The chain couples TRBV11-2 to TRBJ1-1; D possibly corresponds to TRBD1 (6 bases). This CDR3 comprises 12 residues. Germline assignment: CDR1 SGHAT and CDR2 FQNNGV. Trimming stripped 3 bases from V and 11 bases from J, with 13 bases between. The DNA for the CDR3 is TGTGCCAGCAGCTTTGTCAGGGGAGAGGCTTTCTTT. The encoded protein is CASSFVRGEAFF.